This T cell receptor (beta chain) is drawn from a study of response to subunit inactivated influenza vaccine. Findings and caveats of the study: Each seasonal influenza vaccination recruits few new T cells, the authors suggested.

From germline, CDR1 is LGHNA and CDR2 YSLEER. This CDR3 has 15 amino acids. V was trimmed by 5 bases and J by 3 bases, leaving 16 bases between them. Note on this clonotype: No antigen is known for it.

A single record per CDR3 protein comes from TCRdb applying MiXCR to the RT-PCR reads. The table shows 250,000 to 350,000 distinct CDR3 sequences, with 22% occurring only once. The chain employs TRBV4-3 and TRBJ1-2, with a tentative D call TRBD1 (5 bases). Sequences were derived from PBMCs from blood, sampled about 20 months after vaccination. The receptor's source is a man aged 45 to 70 who received an inactivated influenza vaccine. For the CDR3, the DNA is TGCGCCAGCAGCTCTGAGAGGGGAAGTCACTATGGCTACACCTTC. Translating it yields CASSSERGSHYGYTF.